What follows are 9 T cell receptor beta chains derived from one specimen sequenced in a study of OX40 agonist ivuxolimab in advanced cancers. Sequencing was performed with immunoSEQ multiplex PCR; in TCRdb, only in-frame clones are kept and a portion is missing. The sample includes about 38,000 clones, around 80% of them seen just once. The specimen was CD4+ or CD8+ T cells sorted from blood, collected in a trial of the OX40 agonist ivuxolimab. The receptors were gathered from an adult with an advanced solid tumor such as melanoma, head and neck, liver or kidney cancer.

This clone has only a few counts. CDR3 sequence reads: CSVTDRDVGEQYF. CDR3 coding DNA: TGCAGCGTTACCGACAGGGATGTAGGCGAGCAGTACTTC. This chain connects TRBV29-1 to TRBJ2-7, with 7 bases aligning to TRBD1. V trimming: 5 bases; J trimming: 6 bases; junction bases outside the gene matches: 10. Germline V lookup: CDR1 SQVTM, CDR2 ANQGSEA. The CDR3 length is 13 residues.

This rearrangement joins TRBV27 to TRBJ2-1, with 12 nucleotides matching TRBD2. V was clipped by 4 bases and J by 5 bases; unmatched bases: 3. The CDR3 extends over 15 amino acids. CDR1 and CDR2 (germline): MNHEY, SMNVEV (reference sequence). CDR3 loop: CASSSWTSGDNEQFF. The CDR3 coding sequence is TGTGCCAGCAGTTCCTGGACTAGCGGGGACAATGAGCAGTTCTTC.

The chain joins TRBV10-2 to TRBJ2-3, with 8 bases identical to TRBD2. V dropped 4 bases and J dropped 5; count of bases not matched to a gene: 11. The germline V gene encodes CDR1 WSHSY and CDR2 SAAADI. The CDR3 totals 16 residues. In DNA form, the CDR3 reads TGCGCCAGCAGTGTTAATAGCGGGGACGCGGTAGATACGCAGTATTTT. Translation gives CASSVNSGDAVDTQYF.

The rearrangement links TRBV18 to TRBJ2-1, with TRBD2 as a possible D gene (5 bases). The CDR3 has 11 residues. CDR1 KGHSH and CDR2 LQKENI come from the germline V gene. Trimming left V 6 bases short and J 8 bases short, with 8 bases between. The DNA for the CDR3 is TGTGCCAGCTCCCACGGGGATGAGCAGTTCTTC. Translation: CASSHGDEQFF.

This chain connects TRBV6-1 to TRBJ1-2; D is unresolved. Germline loops: CDR1 MNHNS, CDR2 SASEGT. Trimming cost V 2 bases and J 0 bases, with 22 bases left between them. The CDR3 spans 19 residues. The CDR3 nucleotides read TGTGCCAGCAGTGAACGGCGAGGCTCTTCAAATCTCACTAACTATGGCTACACCTTC. This sequence encodes CASSERRGSSNLTNYGYTF.

V gene TRBV28 combines with J gene TRBJ1-1, with D hard to call. The ends were cut back, 3 bases at V and 10 bases at J, with 12 bases in the middle. Germline values: CDR1 MDHEN, CDR2 SYDVKM. The CDR3 has 12 amino acids. In DNA form, the CDR3 reads TGTGCCAGCAGTTTGTCGCCAGACCGAGCTTTCTTT. Protein product: CASSLSPDRAFF. The full variable domain, its missing parts supplied by reference TRBV28 and TRBJ1-1, is DVKVTQSSRYLVKRTGEKVFLECVQDMDHENMFWYRQDPGLGLRLIYFSYDVKMKEKGDIPEGYSVSREKKERFSLILESASTNQTSMYLCASSLSPDRAFFGQGTRLTVV.

The V gene is TRBV5-4, the J gene TRBJ2-1; 8 bases are shared with TRBD2. The germline V gene has CDR1 SGHNT and CDR2 YYREEE (reference sequence). J was trimmed by 5 bases and V by 4 bases; bases with no gene match: 8. This CDR3 region has 15 residues. CDR3 sequence reads: CASSPKGLDHNEQFF. The CDR3 DNA is TGTGCCAGCAGCCCGAAGGGACTAGACCACAATGAGCAGTTCTTC.

This chain uses TRBV11-3 with TRBJ2-2; tentatively, D is TRBD2 (6 bases). V was cut by 8 bases and J by 6 bases, with 10 bases left in between. From germline, CDR1 is SGHNT and CDR2 YENEEA. The CDR3 extends over 12 amino acids. CDR3 sequence (DNA): TGTGCCAGCTCCTGGGAGGCCGGGGAGCTGTTTTTT. Translation gives CASSWEAGELFF.

The rearrangement uses TRBV6-1 and TRBJ2-7; 11 nucleotides agree with TRBD1. Germline CDR1 and CDR2: MNHNS and SASEGT. Unmatched junction bases numbered 8, after V lost 4 bases and J lost 3 bases. The CDR3 is 16 residues long. The CDR3 loop reads CASSVLTGTGGYEQYF. The CDR3 bases are TGTGCCAGCAGTGTCTTGACCGGGACAGGGGGCTACGAGCAGTACTTC.